Listed below are T cell receptor beta chains from one sample, sequenced in a study of OX40 agonist ivuxolimab in advanced cancers. The protocol was immunoSEQ multiplex PCR, while the TCRdb copy is restricted to in-frame clones and leaves out a portion. The sample includes 55,000 to 70,000 clones, around 85% seen only once; the top ten take about 3.7%. Specimen: CD4+ or CD8+ T cells sorted from blood, collected in a trial of the OX40 agonist ivuxolimab. The receptors stem from an adult with an advanced solid tumor such as melanoma, head and neck, liver or kidney cancer. Each CDR3 is given with its conserved first and last residue. Fields, in order: clone size, V gene, D gene, J gene, CDR3 protein, CDR3 DNA. D genes are given only for firm matches. Size values are once, few and many counts, or a class for expanded clones, and some rows have none.

size: -; V: TRBV28; D: TRBD2; J: TRBJ2-1; CDR3: CASSPRLAGDNEQFF; DNA: TGTGCCAGCAGCCCGCGACTAGCGGGAGACAATGAGCAGTTCTTC
size: -; V: TRBV7-6; D: TRBD2; J: TRBJ2-7; CDR3: CASSVQIAGARPNRSYEQYF; DNA: TGTGCCAGCAGCGTTCAAATAGCGGGAGCCCGACCTAATAGGTCCTACGAGCAGTACTTC
size: -; V: TRBV11-3; D: TRBD2; J: TRBJ2-7; CDR3: CASSQRGVGPTNEQYF; DNA: TGTGCCAGCAGTCAACGGGGGGTCGGACCAACTAACGAGCAGTACTTC
size: -; V: TRBV5-1; D: -; J: TRBJ2-1; CDR3: CASSFGGDDNEQFF; DNA: TGCGCCAGCAGCTTCGGGGGCGATGACAATGAGCAGTTCTTC
size: -; V: TRBV10-3; D: -; J: TRBJ2-3; CDR3: CAISTGSTDTQYF; DNA: TGTGCCATCAGTACAGGGTCCACAGATACGCAGTATTTT
size: -; V: TRBV6-1; D: TRBD2; J: TRBJ2-5; CDR3: CASSEWRERETQYF; DNA: TGTGCCAGCAGTGAATGGCGGGAGCGGGAGACCCAGTACTTC
size: -; V: TRBV11-1; D: -; J: TRBJ2-7; CDR3: CASSSGGYEQYF; DNA: TGTGCCAGCAGCTCTGGCGGCTACGAGCAGTACTTC
size: few; V: TRBV28; D: -; J: TRBJ1-5; CDR3: CASTPDSFNQPQHF; DNA: TGTGCCAGCACCCCGGACAGCTTCAATCAGCCCCAGCATTTT
size: -; V: TRBV7-3; D: -; J: TRBJ1-1; CDR3: CASGPRGDTEAFF; DNA: TGTGCCAGCGGGCCCCGGGGTGACACTGAAGCTTTCTTT
size: -; V: TRBV19; D: TRBD1; J: TRBJ1-4; CDR3: CASIDRGGEKLFF; DNA: TGTGCCAGTATCGACAGGGGTGGAGAAAAACTGTTTTTT
size: few; V: TRBV10-3; D: -; J: TRBJ1-5; CDR3: CAISDHLYQPQHF; DNA: TGTGCCATCAGTGACCATTTATACCAGCCCCAGCATTTT
size: -; V: TRBV5-1; D: TRBD1; J: TRBJ2-2; CDR3: CASSFGQGLTGELFF; DNA: TGCGCCAGCAGCTTCGGACAGGGTCTTACCGGGGAGCTGTTTTTT
size: few; V: TRBV4-1; D: TRBD2; J: TRBJ2-3; CDR3: CASSQEVRAGGPIGGQYF; DNA: TGCGCCAGCAGCCAAGAGGTGAGAGCGGGAGGGCCAATTGGGGGGCAGTATTTT
size: -; V: TRBV18; D: -; J: TRBJ2-2; CDR3: CASSPLLQTGELFF; DNA: TGTGCCAGCTCACCACTTTTGCAGACCGGGGAGCTGTTTTTT
size: -; V: TRBV19; D: TRBD1; J: TRBJ2-5; CDR3: CASSMVQGARETQYF; DNA: TGTGCCAGTAGTATGGTCCAGGGGGCAAGAGAGACCCAGTACTTC
size: -; V: TRBV4-2; D: -; J: TRBJ2-1; CDR3: CASSQVVGKGGEQFF; DNA: TGTGCCAGCAGCCAAGTAGTAGGAAAAGGGGGTGAGCAGTTCTTC
size: -; V: TRBV18; D: TRBD2; J: TRBJ2-5; CDR3: CASSPTSGRRQETQYF; DNA: TGTGCCAGCTCACCGACGAGCGGGAGAAGGCAAGAGACCCAGTACTTC
size: -; V: TRBV19; D: TRBD2; J: TRBJ2-1; CDR3: CASTLTSGSYNEQFF; DNA: TGTGCCAGTACCTTAACGAGCGGGAGTTACAATGAGCAGTTCTTC
size: -; V: TRBV7-9; D: -; J: TRBJ2-7; CDR3: CASSPDPSAEQYF; DNA: TGTGCCAGCAGTCCGGACCCCTCGGCCGAGCAGTACTTC
size: -; V: TRBV7-2; D: -; J: TRBJ1-2; CDR3: CASSLTGSGYTF; DNA: TGTGCCAGCAGCTTAACAGGGAGCGGCTACACCTTC
size: once; V: TRBV5-1; D: TRBD1; J: TRBJ2-5; CDR3: CASSGGTGPQETQYF; DNA: TGCGCCAGCAGCGGGGGGACAGGACCACAAGAGACCCAGTACTTC
size: -; V: TRBV7-9; D: TRBD2; J: TRBJ2-1; CDR3: CASSSKGLAGPGNEQFF; DNA: TGTGCCAGCAGCTCAAAGGGACTAGCGGGCCCCGGGAATGAGCAGTTCTTC
size: -; V: TRBV2; D: TRBD2; J: TRBJ2-5; CDR3: CASSDGTSDMTQYF; DNA: TGTGCCAGCAGTGACGGTACTAGCGACATGACCCAGTACTTC
size: -; V: TRBV19; D: -; J: TRBJ2-1; CDR3: CASTTRRSDEQFF; DNA: TGTGCCAGTACCACCCGCAGGAGCGATGAGCAGTTCTTC
size: -; V: TRBV5-1; D: -; J: TRBJ2-6; CDR3: CASSPPTIGESGANVLTF; DNA: TGCGCCAGCAGCCCGCCCACCATTGGGGAGTCTGGGGCCAACGTCCTGACTTTC
size: -; V: TRBV5-1; D: TRBD2; J: TRBJ2-1; CDR3: CASSPEAGESNNEQFF; DNA: TGCGCCAGCAGCCCTGAAGCGGGAGAATCCAACAATGAGCAGTTCTTC
size: -; V: TRBV7-9; D: TRBD1; J: TRBJ1-3; CDR3: CASSLRLRGRNPGNTIYF; DNA: TGTGCCAGCAGCTTACGGCTCAGGGGGCGAAATCCTGGAAACACCATATATTTT
size: -; V: TRBV30; D: -; J: TRBJ2-7; CDR3: CAWSKAGGAYEQYF; DNA: TGTGCCTGGAGTAAGGCGGGTGGGGCTTACGAGCAGTACTTC
size: -; V: TRBV11-2; D: -; J: TRBJ2-1; CDR3: CASSLGLANEQFF; DNA: TGTGCCAGCAGCTTAGGGCTAGCCAATGAGCAGTTCTTC
size: few; V: TRBV6-5; D: -; J: TRBJ2-7; CDR3: CASSSIKSGYEQYF; DNA: TGTGCCAGCAGTTCAATCAAAAGCGGGTACGAGCAGTACTTC
size: -; V: TRBV19; D: -; J: TRBJ2-1; CDR3: CASSIGTGTPLFF; DNA: TGTGCCAGTAGTATAGGCACCGGGACCCCGCTGTTCTTC